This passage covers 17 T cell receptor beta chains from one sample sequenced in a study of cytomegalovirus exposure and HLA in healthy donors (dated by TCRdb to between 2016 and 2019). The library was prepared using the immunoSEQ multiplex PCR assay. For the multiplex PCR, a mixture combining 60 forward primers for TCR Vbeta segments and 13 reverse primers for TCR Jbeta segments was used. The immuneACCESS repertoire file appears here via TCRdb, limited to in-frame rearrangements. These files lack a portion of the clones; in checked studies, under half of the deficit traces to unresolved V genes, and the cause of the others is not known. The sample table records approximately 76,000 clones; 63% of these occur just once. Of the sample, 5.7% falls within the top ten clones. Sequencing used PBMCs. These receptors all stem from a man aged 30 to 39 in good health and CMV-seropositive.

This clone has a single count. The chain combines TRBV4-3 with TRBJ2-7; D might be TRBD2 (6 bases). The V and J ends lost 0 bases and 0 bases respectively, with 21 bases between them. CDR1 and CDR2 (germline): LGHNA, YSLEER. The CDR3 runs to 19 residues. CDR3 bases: TGCGCCAGCAGCCAAGAGGTCGGGAGTGGGTTTTCTGTCTCCTACGAGCAGTACTTC. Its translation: CASSQEVGSGFSVSYEQYF.

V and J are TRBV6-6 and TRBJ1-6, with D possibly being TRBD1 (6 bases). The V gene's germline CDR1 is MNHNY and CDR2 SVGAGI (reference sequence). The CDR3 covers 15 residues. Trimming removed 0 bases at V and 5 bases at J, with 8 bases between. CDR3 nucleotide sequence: TGTGCCAGCAGTTACTCCGGGACAAATAATTCACCCCTCCACTTT. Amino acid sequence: CASSYSGTNNSPLHF.

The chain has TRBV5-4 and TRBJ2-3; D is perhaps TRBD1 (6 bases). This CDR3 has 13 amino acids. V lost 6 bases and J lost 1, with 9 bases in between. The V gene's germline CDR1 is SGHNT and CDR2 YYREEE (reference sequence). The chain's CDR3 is CASKGVRTDTQYF. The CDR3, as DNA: TGTGCCAGCAAGGGGGTCCGCACAGATACGCAGTATTTT.

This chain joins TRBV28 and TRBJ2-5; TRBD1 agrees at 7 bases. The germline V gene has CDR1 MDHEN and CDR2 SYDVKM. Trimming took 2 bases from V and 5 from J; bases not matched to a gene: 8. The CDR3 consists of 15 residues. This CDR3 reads CASSLRDSYLETQYF. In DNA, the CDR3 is TGTGCCAGCAGTTTACGGGACAGTTATCTTGAGACCCAGTACTTC.

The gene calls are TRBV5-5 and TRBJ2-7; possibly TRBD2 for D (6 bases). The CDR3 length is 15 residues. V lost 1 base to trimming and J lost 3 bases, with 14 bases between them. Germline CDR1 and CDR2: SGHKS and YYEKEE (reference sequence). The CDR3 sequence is CASSLSGGVLYEQYF. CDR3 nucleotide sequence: TGTGCCAGCAGCTTGTCTGGCGGGGTGCTCTACGAGCAGTACTTC.

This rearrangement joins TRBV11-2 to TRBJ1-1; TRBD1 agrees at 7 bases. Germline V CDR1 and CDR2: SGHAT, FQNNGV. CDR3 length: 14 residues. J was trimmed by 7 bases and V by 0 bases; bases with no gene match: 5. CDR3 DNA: TGTGCCAGCAGCTTAGATACAGGGGACCTTGAAGCTTTCTTT. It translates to CASSLDTGDLEAFF. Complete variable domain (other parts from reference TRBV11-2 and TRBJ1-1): EAGVAQSPRYKIIEKRQSVAFWCNPISGHATLYWYQQILGQGPKLLIQFQNNGVVDDSQLPKDRFSAERLKGVDSTLKIQPAKLEDSAVYLCASSLDTGDLEAFFGQGTRLTVV.

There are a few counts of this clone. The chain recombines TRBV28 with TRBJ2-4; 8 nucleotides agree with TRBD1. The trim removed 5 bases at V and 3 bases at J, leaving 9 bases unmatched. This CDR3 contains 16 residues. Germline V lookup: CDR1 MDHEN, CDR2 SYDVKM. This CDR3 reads CASSLRTGIVKNIQYF. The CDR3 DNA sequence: TGTGCCAGCAGTCTCCGGACAGGGATCGTCAAAAACATTCAGTACTTC.

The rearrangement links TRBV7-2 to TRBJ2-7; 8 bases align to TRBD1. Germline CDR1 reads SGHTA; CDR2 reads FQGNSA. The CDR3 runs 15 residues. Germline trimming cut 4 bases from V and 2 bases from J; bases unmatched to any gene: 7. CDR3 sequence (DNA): TGTGCCAGCAGCTACCGGGACAGGACACCCTACGAGCAGTACTTC. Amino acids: CASSYRDRTPYEQYF.

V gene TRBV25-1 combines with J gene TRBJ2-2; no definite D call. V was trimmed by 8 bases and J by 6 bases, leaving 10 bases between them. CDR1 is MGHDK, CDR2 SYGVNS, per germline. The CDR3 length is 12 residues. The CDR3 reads CASGLGSGELFF. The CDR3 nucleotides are TGTGCCAGCGGCCTCGGGTCCGGGGAGCTGTTTTTT. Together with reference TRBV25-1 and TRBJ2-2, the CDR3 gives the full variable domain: EADIYQTPRYLVIGTGKKITLECSQTMGHDKMYWYQQDPGMELHLIHYSYGVNSTEKGDLSSESTVSRIRTEHFPLTLESARPSHTSQYLCASGLGSGELFFGEGSRLTVL.

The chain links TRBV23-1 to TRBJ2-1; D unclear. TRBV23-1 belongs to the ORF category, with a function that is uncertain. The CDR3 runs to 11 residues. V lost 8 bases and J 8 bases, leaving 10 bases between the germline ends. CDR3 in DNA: TGCGCCAGCGTTCCGTTTGATGAGCAGTTCTTC. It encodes CASVPFDEQFF.

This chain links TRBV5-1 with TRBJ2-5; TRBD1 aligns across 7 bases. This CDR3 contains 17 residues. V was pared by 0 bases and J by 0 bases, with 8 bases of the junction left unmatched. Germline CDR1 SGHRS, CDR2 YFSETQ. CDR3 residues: CASSLAPGQKYQETQYF. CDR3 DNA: TGCGCCAGCAGCTTGGCCCCGGGACAGAAGTACCAAGAGACCCAGTACTTC.

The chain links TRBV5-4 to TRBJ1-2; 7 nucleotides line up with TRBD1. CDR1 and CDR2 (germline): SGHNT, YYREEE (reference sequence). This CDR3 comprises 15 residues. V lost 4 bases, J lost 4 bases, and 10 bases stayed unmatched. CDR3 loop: CASSGNRGGSYGYTF. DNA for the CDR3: TGTGCCAGCAGCGGAAACAGGGGTGGGTCCTATGGCTACACCTTC.

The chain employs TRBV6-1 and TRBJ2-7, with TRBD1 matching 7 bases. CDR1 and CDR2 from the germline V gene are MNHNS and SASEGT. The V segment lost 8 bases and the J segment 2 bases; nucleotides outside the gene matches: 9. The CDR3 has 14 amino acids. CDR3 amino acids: CASVRDSLAYEQYF. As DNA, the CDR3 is TGTGCCAGCGTCCGGGACAGCCTTGCCTACGAGCAGTACTTC.

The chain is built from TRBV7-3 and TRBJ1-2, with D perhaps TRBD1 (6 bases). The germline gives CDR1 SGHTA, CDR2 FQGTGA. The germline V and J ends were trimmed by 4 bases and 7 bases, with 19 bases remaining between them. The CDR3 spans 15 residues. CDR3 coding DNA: TGTGCCAGCAGCTCCCTCCCAGGGGACGTGGGTGGCTACACCTTC. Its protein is CASSSLPGDVGGYTF.

CDR3 DNA sequence: TGTGCCAGCACTTGGACTAGCGGGAAAAATGAGCAGTTCTTC. Translated: CASTWTSGKNEQFF. The gene calls are TRBV27 and TRBJ2-1, with 12 positions matching TRBD2. In germline, CDR1 is MNHEY, CDR2 SMNVEV (reference sequence). J gave up 7 bases and V 7 bases, and 5 bases lay outside the gene matches. The CDR3 runs to 14 residues.

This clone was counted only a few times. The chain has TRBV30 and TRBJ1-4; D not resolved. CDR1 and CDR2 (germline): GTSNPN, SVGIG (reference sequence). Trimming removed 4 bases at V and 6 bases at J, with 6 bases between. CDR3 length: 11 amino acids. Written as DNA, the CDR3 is TGTGCCTGGACCCTACATGAAAAACTGTTTTTT. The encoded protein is CAWTLHEKLFF.

CDR3 in amino acids: CASSLAGGGWEQFF. The CDR3, as DNA: TGTGCCAGCAGTTTGGCGGGAGGGGGCTGGGAGCAGTTCTTC. The rearrangement uses TRBV28 and TRBJ2-1; TRBD2 agrees at 9 bases. Unmatched junction bases numbered 7, after V lost 3 bases and J lost 10 bases. This CDR3 is 14 amino acids long. CDR1 MDHEN and CDR2 SYDVKM come from the germline V gene.